This TCR beta chain was retrieved from a study of T cells in Graves' hyperthyroidism and ophthalmopathy (dated by TCRdb to the late 2010s). Regarding the research as a whole: Peripheral blood was collected at initial diagnosis, before any treatment. Once sampling was done, hyperthyroidism patients were given methimazole at a starting dose of 30 mg daily, whereas ophthalmopathy patients were given high-dose intravenous methylprednisolone. The approximately 97 discovery patients were randomly divided into training and test sets at a 7:3 ratio. In roughly six Graves' hyperthyroidism patients, the study also compared T-cell repertoires from thyroid tissue with T-cell repertoires from blood. Prospective prediction of ophthalmopathy was tested in an independent validation cohort of under 20 hyperthyroidism patients and 17 patients who later progressed to ophthalmopathy. According to the paper, TCR Vbeta CDR3 sequencing was carried out on 135 peripheral blood samples, which came from 40 to 45 ophthalmopathy, approximately 78 hyperthyroidism and some 17 progressor patients. A discovery cohort of fewer than 110 patients, 43 with Graves' ophthalmopathy and approximately 60 with stable Graves' hyperthyroidism, was used to find distinguishing TCR V-J signatures. On the study overall, not on this receptor specifically: Ophthalmopathy was separated from stable hyperthyroidism by a 13 V-J signature model, with approximately 89% sensitivity and about 81% specificity obtained in cross-validation and 80%/75% obtained in testing. Most expanded thyroid clonotypes (frequency above 0.001) were also detected in blood, suggesting blood repertoires may reflect thyroid immune responses. In validation, the model predicted progression to ophthalmopathy with approximately 70% sensitivity and 72% to 85% specificity, a median of 6.5 months before onset. No statistical method was used to set the sample size in advance, and investigators knew the group allocation.

With regard to this clonotype: What this receptor recognizes is not known. No clone much larger than this one lies a single base away; base qualities are absent.

TCR beta CDR3 regions were amplified from RNA transcripts. A first-round RT-PCR of the TCR CDR3 used the HTBI primer set with the Qiagen OneStep RT-PCR kit. Libraries were constructed in a second round of multiplex PCR, after which size selection and purification were performed. Libraries were sequenced paired-end with 100 bp reads on an Illumina HiSeq2000. Per the original workflow: SOAPnuke was used to process the raw data, throwing out any read that contained adapters or uncalled bases, had a mean Phred below 15, or lacked an exact constant-primer or identifier match. High-quality paired reads were merged with COPE v1.2.5, and unique nucleotide sequences were defined as clonotypes. Clonotypes were aligned to IMGT TRBV, TRBD and TRBJ reference segments using MiTCR v1.1. The analysis was restricted to V-J combinations with a frequency above 0.0001, which together covered 99% to 99.2% of the repertoires. The TCS score was defined as the ratio of F50 (clonal expansion) to E x V (chaos), calculated using BLOSUM62-based TCRdist between CDR3 peptides within each V-J. Welch's t-statistics and random forest reduced 450 to 600 V-J features to 10 to 15, which were used in a naive Bayes classifier (R e1071). Thyroid-blood repertoire similarity was quantified with the Morisita-Horn index. TCRdb reprocessed the public reads (quality trimming at Q25 with fastp, clone calling with MiXCR) and kept in-frame beta chains. CDR3 protein duplicates are merged, each entry listing the most common genes and DNA. These V and J calls rely on TCRdb rather than the paper's analysis. Recorded for this sample are roughly 710,000 distinct CDR3 sequences; around a third of them occurred a single time. The top ten clonotypes cover more than 25% of the sample.

Graves' hyperthyroidism was defined as stable when no progression to ophthalmopathy occurred over 18 months of follow-up. Hyperthyroidism patients were newly diagnosed, with disease duration under 2 months, and aged 18 to 65 years. Any patient with an uncontrolled infection, another autoimmune disease, pregnancy or lactation was excluded. Diagnoses were established on the basis of clinical symptoms, serum thyroxine and TRAb, thyroid ultrasound, and orbital computed tomography. PBMCs were separated from 10 ml of fresh peripheral blood using Ficoll-Paque density gradient centrifugation. Total RNA was extracted using Trizol reagent, and RNA quality was assessed on an Agilent 2100 Bioanalyzer. The CDR3 spans 16 residues, from the cysteine through the phenylalanine. Left in the record is the CDR3 DNA by itself, 48 bases read in frame from the first base. CDR1 and CDR2, per the germline V gene, are SGHDN and FVKESK. Deletion took 4 bases off V and 3 bases off J, with a span of 15 bases between the germline ends.

The origin of this receptor is a woman aged 40 to 50 with Graves' hyperthyroidism. The sequencing input was blood. This chain joins TRBV14 to TRBJ2-2, with the D gene call left open. The CDR3 has the sequence CASSPFVYVDTGELFF. The DNA is as follows: TGTGCCAGCAGCCCTTTCGTGTATGTGGACACCGGGGAGCTGTTTTTT.